This T cell receptor beta chain was sequenced during a study of CD8 T cells in ankylosing spondylitis. Study outcomes and limitations: Within ankylosing spondylitis blood, a TCR beta motif made up of several highly homologous variants appeared to be characteristic.

The CDR3 runs to 14 residues. CDR1 is SGDLS, CDR2 YYNGEE, per germline. Trimming removed 4 bases from V and 6 bases from J, with 13 bases in between. TCRdb independently ran MiXCR on the 5' RACE reads; one entry per CDR3 protein. The sample carries under 300,000 distinct CDR3 sequences, about 10% recorded once. This clonotype was observed many times. The antigen remains undetermined. Sequencing was carried out using blood, either unsorted or a sorted T cell fraction (not recorded which). The gene calls are TRBV9 and TRBJ2-2, with D unresolved. The receptor comes from a male donor with ankylosing spondylitis or in good health (not recorded which). The CDR3 sequence: CASSPRRSSGELFF. In DNA, the CDR3 is TGTGCCAGCAGCCCTAGGCGGTCTTCCGGGGAGCTGTTTTTT.